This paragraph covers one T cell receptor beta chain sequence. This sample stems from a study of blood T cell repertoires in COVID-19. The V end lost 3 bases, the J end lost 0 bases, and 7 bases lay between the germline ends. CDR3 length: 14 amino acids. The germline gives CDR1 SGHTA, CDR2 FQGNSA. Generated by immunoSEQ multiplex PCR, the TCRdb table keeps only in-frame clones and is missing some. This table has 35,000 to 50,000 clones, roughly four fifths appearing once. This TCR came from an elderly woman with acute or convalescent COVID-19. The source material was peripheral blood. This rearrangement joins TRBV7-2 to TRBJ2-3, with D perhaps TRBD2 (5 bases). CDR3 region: CASSLGVSTDTQYF. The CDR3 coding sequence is TGTGCCAGCAGCTTGGGAGTTAGCACAGATACGCAGTATTTT.